This TCR beta chain stems from a study of cytomegalovirus exposure and HLA in healthy donors. Turning to the study itself: HLA-typed donors were the source of about 85 million unique TCRs held in an early data release.

V shed 7 bases, J shed 5 bases, and the junction held 13 bases outside the gene matches. CDR3 size: 14 residues. Germline loops: CDR1 SQVTM, CDR2 ANQGSEA. With 60 Vbeta and 13 Jbeta primers, the PCR was carried out. Method: immunoSEQ multiplex PCR; TCRdb's copy keeps in-frame clones and lacks some. The profile shows some 130,000 clones, 75% to 90% of them singletons. Study-wide findings and caveats: It was reportedly the case that the classifier diagnosed cytomegalovirus status with high specificity and sensitivity.

Comment on this clone: Antigen: not known.

The clonotype comes from a woman in her fifties or sixties in good health and CMV-seropositive. The chain couples TRBV29-1 to TRBJ2-5; TRBD2 matches 7 bases. Sequencing used PBMCs. The CDR3 nucleotides read TGCAGCGCTGCTGGGGGGGGAAGTGAGGAGACCCAGTACTTC. Protein sequence: CSAAGGGSEETQYF.